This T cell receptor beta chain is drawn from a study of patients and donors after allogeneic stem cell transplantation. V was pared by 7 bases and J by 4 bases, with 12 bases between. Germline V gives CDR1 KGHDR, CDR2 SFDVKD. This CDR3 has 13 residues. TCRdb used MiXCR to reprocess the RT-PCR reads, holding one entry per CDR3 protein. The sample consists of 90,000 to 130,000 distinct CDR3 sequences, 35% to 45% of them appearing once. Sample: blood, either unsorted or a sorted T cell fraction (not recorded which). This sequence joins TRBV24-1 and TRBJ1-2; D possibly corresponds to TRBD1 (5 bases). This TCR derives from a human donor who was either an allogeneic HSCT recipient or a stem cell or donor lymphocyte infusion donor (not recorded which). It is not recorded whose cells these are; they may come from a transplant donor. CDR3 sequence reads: CATSPSGSYGYTF. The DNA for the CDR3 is TGTGCCACCAGCCCTTCAGGGAGCTATGGCTACACCTTC.